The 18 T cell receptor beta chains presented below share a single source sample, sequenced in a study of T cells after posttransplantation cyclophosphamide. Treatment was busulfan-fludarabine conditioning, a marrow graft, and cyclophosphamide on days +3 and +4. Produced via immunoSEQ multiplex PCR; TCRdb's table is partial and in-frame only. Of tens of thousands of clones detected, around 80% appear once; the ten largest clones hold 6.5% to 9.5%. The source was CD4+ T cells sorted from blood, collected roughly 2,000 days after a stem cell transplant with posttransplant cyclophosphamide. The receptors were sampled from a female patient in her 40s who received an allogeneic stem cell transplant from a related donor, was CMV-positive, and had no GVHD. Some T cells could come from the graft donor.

CDR3 loop: CASRDRGRNTEAFF. The DNA of the CDR3 is TGTGCCAGTAGGGACAGGGGGAGAAACACTGAAGCTTTCTTT. The gene calls are TRBV19 and TRBJ1-1, with TRBD1 matching over 10 bases. J gave up 2 bases and V 6 bases, and 3 bases lay outside the gene matches. CDR3 length: 14 residues. Germline V gene lookup returns CDR1 LNHDA and CDR2 SQIVND (reference sequence).

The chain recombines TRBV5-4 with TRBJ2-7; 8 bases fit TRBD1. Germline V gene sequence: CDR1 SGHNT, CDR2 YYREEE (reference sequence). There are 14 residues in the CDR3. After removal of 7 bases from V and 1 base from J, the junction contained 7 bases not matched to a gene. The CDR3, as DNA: TGTGCCAGCCGCCCCGGGACAGGATCCTACGAGCAGTACTTC. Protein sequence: CASRPGTGSYEQYF.

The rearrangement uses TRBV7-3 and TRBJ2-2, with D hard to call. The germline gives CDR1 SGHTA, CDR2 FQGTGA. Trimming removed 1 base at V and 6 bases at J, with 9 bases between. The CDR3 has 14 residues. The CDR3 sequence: CASSLISKPGELFF. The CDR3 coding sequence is TGTGCCAGCAGCTTAATTAGCAAACCCGGGGAGCTGTTTTTT.

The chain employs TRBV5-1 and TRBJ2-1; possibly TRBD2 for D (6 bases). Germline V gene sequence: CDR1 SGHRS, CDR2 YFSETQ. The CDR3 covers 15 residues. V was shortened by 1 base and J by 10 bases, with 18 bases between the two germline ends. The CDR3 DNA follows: TGCGCCAGCAGCTTGCGGGGGATACAGGTCAAGGAGCAGTTCTTC. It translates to CASSLRGIQVKEQFF.

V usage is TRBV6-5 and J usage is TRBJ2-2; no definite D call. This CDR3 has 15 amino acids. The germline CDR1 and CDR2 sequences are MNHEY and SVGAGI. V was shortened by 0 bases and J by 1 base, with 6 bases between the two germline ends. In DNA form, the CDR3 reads TGTGCCAGCAGTTACTCTTCCGGGAACACCGGGGAGCTGTTTTTT. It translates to CASSYSSGNTGELFF.

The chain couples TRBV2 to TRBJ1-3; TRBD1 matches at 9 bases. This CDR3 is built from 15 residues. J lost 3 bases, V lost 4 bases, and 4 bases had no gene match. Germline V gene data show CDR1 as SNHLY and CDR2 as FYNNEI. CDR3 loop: CASSGGTGLGNTIYF. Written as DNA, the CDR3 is TGTGCCAGCAGTGGGGGGACAGGGCTTGGAAACACCATATATTTT.

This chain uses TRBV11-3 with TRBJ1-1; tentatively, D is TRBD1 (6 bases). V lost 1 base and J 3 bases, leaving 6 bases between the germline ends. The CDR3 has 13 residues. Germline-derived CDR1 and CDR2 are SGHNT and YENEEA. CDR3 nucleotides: TGTGCCAGCAGCTTAGGACAGGACACTGAAGCTTTCTTT. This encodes CASSLGQDTEAFF.

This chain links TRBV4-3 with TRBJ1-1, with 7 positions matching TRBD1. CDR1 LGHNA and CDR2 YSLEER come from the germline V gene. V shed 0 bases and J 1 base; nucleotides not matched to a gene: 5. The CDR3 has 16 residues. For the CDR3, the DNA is TGCGCCAGCAGCCAAGAAGCGACAGGGAGGAACACTGAAGCTTTCTTT. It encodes CASSQEATGRNTEAFF.

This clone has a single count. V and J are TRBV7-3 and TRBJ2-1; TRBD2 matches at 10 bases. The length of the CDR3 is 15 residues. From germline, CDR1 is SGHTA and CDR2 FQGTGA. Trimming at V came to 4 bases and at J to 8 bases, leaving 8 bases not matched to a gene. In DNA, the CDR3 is TGTGCCAGCAGCTCCTTGGGACTAGCGACCGATGAGCAGTTCTTC. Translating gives CASSSLGLATDEQFF.

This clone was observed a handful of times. Here the CDR3 DNA reads TGTGCCAGCAGGACAGGGACTTACCCCTACACTGAAGCTTTCTTT. This codes for CASRTGTYPYTEAFF. The chain joins TRBV2 to TRBJ1-1, with 7 bases matching TRBD1. Germline V gene lookup returns CDR1 SNHLY and CDR2 FYNNEI. J lost 3 bases, V lost 6 bases, and 10 bases had no gene match. This CDR3 has 15 amino acids.

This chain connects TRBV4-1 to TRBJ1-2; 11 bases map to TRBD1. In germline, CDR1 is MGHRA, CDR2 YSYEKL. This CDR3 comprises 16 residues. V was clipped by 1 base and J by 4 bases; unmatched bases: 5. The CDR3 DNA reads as TGCGCCAGCAGCCAAGGCTTTGGGACAGGGGGCTATGGCTACACCTTC. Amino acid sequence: CASSQGFGTGGYGYTF.

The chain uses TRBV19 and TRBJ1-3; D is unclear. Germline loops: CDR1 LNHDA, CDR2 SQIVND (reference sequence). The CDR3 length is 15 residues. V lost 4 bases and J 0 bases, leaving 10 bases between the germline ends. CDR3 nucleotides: TGTGCCAGTAGTACCGGGTCTGGCTCTGGAAACACCATATATTTT. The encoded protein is CASSTGSGSGNTIYF.

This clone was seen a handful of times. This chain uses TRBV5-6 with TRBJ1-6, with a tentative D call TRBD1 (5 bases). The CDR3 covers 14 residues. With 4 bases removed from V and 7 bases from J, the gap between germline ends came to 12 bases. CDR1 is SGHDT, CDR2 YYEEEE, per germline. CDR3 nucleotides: TGTGCCAGCAGCCCGGGACTGTTAAATTCACCCCTCCACTTT. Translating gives CASSPGLLNSPLHF.

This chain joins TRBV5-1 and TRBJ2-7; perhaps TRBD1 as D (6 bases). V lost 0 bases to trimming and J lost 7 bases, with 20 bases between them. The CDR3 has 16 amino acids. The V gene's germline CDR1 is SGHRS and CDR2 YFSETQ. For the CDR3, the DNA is TGCGCCAGCAGCTTGGGAAAAGACAGGCCTTGGGGGGAGCAGTACTTC. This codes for CASSLGKDRPWGEQYF. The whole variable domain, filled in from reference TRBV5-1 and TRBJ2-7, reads KAGVTQTPRYLIKTRGQQVTLSCSPISGHRSVSWYQQTPGQGLQFLFEYFSETQRNKGNFPGRFSGRQFSNSRSEMNVSTLELGDSALYLCASSLGKDRPWGEQYFGPGTRLTVT.

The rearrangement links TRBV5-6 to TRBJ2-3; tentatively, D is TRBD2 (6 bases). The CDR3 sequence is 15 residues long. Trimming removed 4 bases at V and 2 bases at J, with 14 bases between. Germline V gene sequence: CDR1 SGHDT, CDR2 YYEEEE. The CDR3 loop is CASSPGGGTTDTQYF. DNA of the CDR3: TGTGCCAGCAGCCCCGGCGGAGGGACCACAGATACGCAGTATTTT.

CDR3 loop: CASRDGQGSTGELFF. DNA for the CDR3: TGTGCCAGCAGAGATGGACAGGGAAGCACCGGGGAGCTGTTTTTT. The chain carries TRBV28 and TRBJ2-2; 8 bases align to TRBD1. The CDR3 spans 15 residues. Looked up from germline, CDR1 is MDHEN and CDR2 is SYDVKM. Losses at the gene ends were 6 bases for V and 4 bases for J; bases not matched to a gene: 7.

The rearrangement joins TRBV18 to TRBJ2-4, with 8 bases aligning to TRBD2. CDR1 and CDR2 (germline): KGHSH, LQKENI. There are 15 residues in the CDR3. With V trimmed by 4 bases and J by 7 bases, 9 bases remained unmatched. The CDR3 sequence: CASSLSGRGRNIQYF. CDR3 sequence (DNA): TGTGCCAGCTCACTCTCCGGGAGGGGCAGGAACATTCAGTACTTC. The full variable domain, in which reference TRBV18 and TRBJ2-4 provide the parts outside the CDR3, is NAGVMQNPRHLVRRRGQEARLRCSPMKGHSHVYWYRQLPEEGLKFMVYLQKENIIDESGMPKERFSAEFPKEGPSILRIQQVVRGDSAAYFCASSLSGRGRNIQYFGAGTRLSVL.

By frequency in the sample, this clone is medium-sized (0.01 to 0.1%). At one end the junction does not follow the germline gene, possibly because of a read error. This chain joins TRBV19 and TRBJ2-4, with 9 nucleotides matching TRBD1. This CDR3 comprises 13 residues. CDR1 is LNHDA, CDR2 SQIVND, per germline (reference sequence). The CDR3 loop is CASSVHRQGELLF. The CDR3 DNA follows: TGTGCCAGTAGTGTACATCGACAGGGGGAGCTCCTCTTC.